This T cell receptor (beta chain) came from a study of long-term antiretroviral therapy in people with HIV. This was the immunoSEQ v3.0 assay at survey level. Assay: immunoSEQ multiplex PCR; the TCRdb copy retains only in-frame clones and omits some. Among just under 8,000 clones listed, approximately 81% were seen once. Points from the study as a whole: All time points showed a repertoire dominated by clones expanded before ART.

Regarding this clone: Antigen specificity is unknown.

CDR1 is SNHLY, CDR2 FYNNEI, per germline. The CDR3 runs 15 residues. V dropped 7 bases and J dropped 3; count of bases not matched to a gene: 8. The chain carries TRBV2 and TRBJ2-3, with TRBD1 identical over 9 bases. This TCR was sampled from a man aged 35 to 55 with HIV. The sample consisted of unsorted PBMCs, taken roughly 2.5 years before starting antiretroviral therapy. CDR3 sequence (DNA): TGTGCCAGCACCCCTCGGGGACAGGGAACAGATACGCAGTATTTT. Translating it yields CASTPRGQGTDTQYF. The full variable domain, with the rest looked up from reference TRBV2 and TRBJ2-3, is EPEVTQTPSHQVTQMGQEVILRCVPISNHLYFYWYRQILGQKVEFLVSFYNNEISEKSEIFDDQFSVERPDGSNFTLKIRSTKLEDSAMYFCASTPRGQGTDTQYFGPGTRLTVL.